This is a list of T cell receptor beta chains from one sample in a study of blood T cells in healthy people across ages. TCRdb reanalysed the 5' RACE reads using MiXCR and keeps one entry per CDR3 protein. The sample yields approximately 2,000,000 distinct CDR3 sequences, about two fifths seen once. Specimen: blood. The receptor source for this set is a human donor in good health. The CDR3 runs from the conserved cysteine through the conserved F or W. D genes are given only for firm matches. For some rows the clone size is stated as once, few or many, or as a class when expanded; others skip it.

V gene: TRBV29-1; clone size: -; D gene: -; J gene: TRBJ2-3; CDR3 DNA: TGCAGCGCCGAGGGGTTGGCAGAACCGAGCACAGATACGCAGTATTTT; CDR3 protein: CSAEGLAEPSTDTQYF
V gene: TRBV7-6; clone size: -; D gene: TRBD1; J gene: TRBJ2-1; CDR3 DNA: TGTGCCAGCAGCTCTTGGGGGTTGACAGGGGATTTGGACAATGAGCAGTTCTTC; CDR3 protein: CASSSWGLTGDLDNEQFF
V gene: TRBV10-3; clone size: -; D gene: -; J gene: TRBJ2-1; CDR3 DNA: TGTGCCATCCGACCAGAAATCTCCTACAATGAGCAGTTCTTC; CDR3 protein: CAIRPEISYNEQFF
V gene: TRBV4-2; clone size: -; D gene: -; J gene: TRBJ2-7; CDR3 DNA: TGTGCCAGCAGCCCAGACCCGTTGGGGTACGAGCAGTACTTC; CDR3 protein: CASSPDPLGYEQYF
V gene: TRBV3-1; clone size: once; D gene: -; J gene: TRBJ1-1; CDR3 DNA: TGTGCCAGCAGCACCCCAGGAGAGAACACTGAAGCTTTCTTT; CDR3 protein: CASSTPGENTEAFF
V gene: TRBV12-3/TRBV12-4; clone size: -; D gene: -; J gene: TRBJ2-5; CDR3 DNA: TGTGCCAGCAGTTTGGCGGGTTTGGAGGGGACCCAGTACTTC; CDR3 protein: CASSLAGLEGTQYF
V gene: TRBV7-3; clone size: few; D gene: -; J gene: TRBJ2-3; CDR3 DNA: TGTGCCAGCAGCTTAACGCTAGCCTCAGATACGCAGTATTTT; CDR3 protein: CASSLTLASDTQYF
V gene: TRBV4-1; clone size: -; D gene: -; J gene: TRBJ1-2; CDR3 DNA: TGCGCCAGCAGCCAAGATAGATTCCTCCGAGGCGGCTACACCTTC; CDR3 protein: CASSQDRFLRGGYTF
V gene: TRBV20-1; clone size: few; D gene: TRBD1; J gene: TRBJ1-2; CDR3 DNA: TGCAGTGCTAGGTCGGGACAGGGGGTTTCTAACTATGGCTACACCTTC; CDR3 protein: CSARSGQGVSNYGYTF
V gene: TRBV7-2; clone size: -; D gene: -; J gene: TRBJ2-3; CDR3 DNA: TGTGCCAGCAGCCTCCGGGGTAGGAGAGAAGATACGCAGTATTTT; CDR3 protein: CASSLRGRREDTQYF
V gene: TRBV20-1; clone size: -; D gene: -; J gene: TRBJ2-3; CDR3 DNA: TGCAGTGCTAGGCCCCCGGGACCAGATACGCAGTATTTT; CDR3 protein: CSARPPGPDTQYF
V gene: TRBV7-9; clone size: -; D gene: TRBD1; J gene: TRBJ2-5; CDR3 DNA: TGTGCCAGCAGCAGGACAGGGGTTGAGACCCAGTACTTC; CDR3 protein: CASSRTGVETQYF
V gene: TRBV15; clone size: -; D gene: TRBD2; J gene: TRBJ2-3; CDR3 DNA: TGTGCCACCAGCAGAGGGAAGGCGGGGGTGAGGCCGGATACGCAGTATTTT; CDR3 protein: CATSRGKAGVRPDTQYF
V gene: TRBV3-1; clone size: -; D gene: TRBD1; J gene: TRBJ1-1; CDR3 DNA: TGTGCCAGCAGCCAAGTATCAGGGGGGTACACTGAAGCTTTCTTT; CDR3 protein: CASSQVSGGYTEAFF
V gene: TRBV20-1; clone size: -; D gene: -; J gene: TRBJ2-7; CDR3 DNA: TGCAGTGCTAGCCGGGCCCCCTTAGGGTACGAGCAGTACTTC; CDR3 protein: CSASRAPLGYEQYF
V gene: TRBV20-1; clone size: few; D gene: TRBD2; J gene: TRBJ2-7; CDR3 DNA: TGCAGTGCTAGAGATTCAGCTAGCGGATCCTACGAGCAGTACTTC; CDR3 protein: CSARDSASGSYEQYF
V gene: TRBV4-3; clone size: few; D gene: -; J gene: TRBJ1-5; CDR3 DNA: TGCGCCAGCAGCCAGGTTGGGGTCAATCAGCCCCAGCATTTT; CDR3 protein: CASSQVGVNQPQHF
V gene: TRBV21-1; clone size: few; D gene: -; J gene: TRBJ2-7; CDR3 DNA: TGTGCCAGCAACAAAGCGGCCGTAAAACTTTACGAGCAGTACTTC; CDR3 protein: CASNKAAVKLYEQYF
V gene: TRBV6-1; clone size: -; D gene: -; J gene: TRBJ2-7; CDR3 DNA: TGTGCCAGCAGGGACACCGGCTCCTACGAGCAGTACTTC; CDR3 protein: CASRDTGSYEQYF
V gene: TRBV6-1; clone size: -; D gene: -; J gene: TRBJ2-5; CDR3 DNA: TGTGCCAGCCGCGGGGCGGTAGCACGACAAACGGGGACCCAGTACTTC; CDR3 protein: CASRGAVARQTGTQYF
V gene: TRBV29-1; clone size: -; D gene: -; J gene: TRBJ2-7; CDR3 DNA: TGCAGCGTTGGGGGACGGGGGATACAAACCTACGAGCAGTACTTC; CDR3 protein: CSVGGRGIQTYEQYF
V gene: TRBV5-1; clone size: many; D gene: -; J gene: TRBJ2-7; CDR3 DNA: TGCGCCACCAGACGGGCAAATACGGGCGAGCAGTACTTC; CDR3 protein: CATRRANTGEQYF
V gene: TRBV10-3; clone size: -; D gene: -; J gene: TRBJ1-4; CDR3 DNA: TGTGCCACCGCGGCAGAATGGAGTGAAAAACTGTTTTTT; CDR3 protein: CATAAEWSEKLFF
V gene: TRBV7-2; clone size: few; D gene: -; J gene: TRBJ1-2; CDR3 DNA: TGTGCCAGCAGCTTAGTTGCCGGACAGTTTAGCTACACCTTC; CDR3 protein: CASSLVAGQFSYTF
V gene: TRBV6-5; clone size: -; D gene: -; J gene: TRBJ2-4; CDR3 DNA: -; CDR3 protein: CASSYSCGWDKNIQYF
V gene: TRBV11-2; clone size: -; D gene: -; J gene: TRBJ1-5; CDR3 DNA: TGTGCCAGCAGCTTAGCCATTAGCCCTAATCAGCCCCAGCATTTT; CDR3 protein: CASSLAISPNQPQHF
V gene: TRBV12-3/TRBV12-4; clone size: few; D gene: -; J gene: TRBJ1-1; CDR3 DNA: TGTGCCAGCAGTTTAGTCCCTCCAGGGTTCCCTGAAGCTTTCTTT; CDR3 protein: CASSLVPPGFPEAFF
V gene: TRBV27; clone size: -; D gene: TRBD1; J gene: TRBJ1-5; CDR3 DNA: TGTGCCAGCAGCCCCTTGAGGACAGGATCCCCGCCCCAGCATTTT; CDR3 protein: CASSPLRTGSPPQHF
V gene: TRBV20-1; clone size: -; D gene: TRBD2; J gene: TRBJ2-2; CDR3 DNA: TGCAGTGCTAGCCGGTATGGGACTAGTAACACCGGGGAGCTGTTTTTT; CDR3 protein: CSASRYGTSNTGELFF
V gene: TRBV29-1; clone size: -; D gene: -; J gene: TRBJ2-5; CDR3 DNA: TGCAGCTCTTCAATACCTGACGGGCAAGAGACCCAGTACTTC; CDR3 protein: CSSSIPDGQETQYF
V gene: TRBV12-3/TRBV12-4; clone size: -; D gene: TRBD1; J gene: TRBJ2-7; CDR3 DNA: TGTGCCAGCAGAGGGGGACAGGGGAACTACGAGCAGTACTTC; CDR3 protein: CASRGGQGNYEQYF
V gene: TRBV29-1; clone size: -; D gene: TRBD2; J gene: TRBJ2-1; CDR3 DNA: TGCAGCGTTTGGATAGCGGGAGGGAATGAGCAGTTCTTC; CDR3 protein: CSVWIAGGNEQFF
V gene: TRBV10-3; clone size: -; D gene: -; J gene: TRBJ2-1; CDR3 DNA: TGTGCCATCAGTGAGTCGCCCTCGGACTGGATCTTCGGGCAGTTCTTC; CDR3 protein: CAISESPSDWIFGQFF
V gene: TRBV24-1; clone size: -; D gene: -; J gene: TRBJ2-1; CDR3 DNA: TGTGCCACCAGAGAGGCTGGTTGGGGAGGTGAGCAGTTCTTC; CDR3 protein: CATREAGWGGEQFF
V gene: TRBV20-1; clone size: few; D gene: -; J gene: TRBJ2-1; CDR3 DNA: TGCAGTGCTAGAGCGGCTGTTGCAGGGTCCTACAATGAGCAGTTCTTC; CDR3 protein: CSARAAVAGSYNEQFF
V gene: TRBV20-1; clone size: -; D gene: -; J gene: TRBJ2-7; CDR3 DNA: TGCAGTGCTAGAGGGATACTACATGGGAGCTACGAGCAGTACTTC; CDR3 protein: CSARGILHGSYEQYF
V gene: TRBV28; clone size: -; D gene: -; J gene: TRBJ2-1; CDR3 DNA: TGTGCCAGCACCCAGGACAGACAGCAGTTCTTC; CDR3 protein: CASTQDRQQFF
V gene: TRBV12-3/TRBV12-4; clone size: once; D gene: -; J gene: TRBJ2-7; CDR3 DNA: TGTGCCAGCAGTCCTCTCGCGCAGTACGAGCAGTACTTC; CDR3 protein: CASSPLAQYEQYF
V gene: TRBV2; clone size: -; D gene: -; J gene: TRBJ1-5; CDR3 DNA: TGTGCCAGCAGTGAAGCAGGTCCAGGGACTCCCCAGCCCCAGCATTTT; CDR3 protein: CASSEAGPGTPQPQHF
V gene: TRBV6-2/TRBV6-3; clone size: few; D gene: -; J gene: TRBJ1-6; CDR3 DNA: TGTGCCAGCACTAAAGGCGAACCTTATTCACCCCTCCACTTT; CDR3 protein: CASTKGEPYSPLHF
V gene: TRBV7-9; clone size: -; D gene: -; J gene: TRBJ2-3; CDR3 DNA: TGTGCCAGCAGTGAGGATACGCAGTATTTT; CDR3 protein: CASSEDTQYF
V gene: TRBV3-1; clone size: -; D gene: -; J gene: TRBJ2-1; CDR3 DNA: TGTACCCGCAGCCAAAATGTGGAATACAATGAGCAGTTCTTC; CDR3 protein: CTRSQNVEYNEQFF
V gene: TRBV4-1; clone size: many; D gene: -; J gene: TRBJ2-7; CDR3 DNA: TGCGCCAGCAGCCATCTATCTCGGGCTGATTACGAGCAGTACTTC; CDR3 protein: CASSHLSRADYEQYF
V gene: TRBV12-3/TRBV12-4; clone size: -; D gene: -; J gene: TRBJ2-3; CDR3 DNA: TGTGCCAGCAGTGCCTACTCTAGCGCGATAACAGATGCGCAGTATTTT; CDR3 protein: CASSAYSSAITDAQYF
V gene: TRBV29-1; clone size: -; D gene: TRBD1; J gene: TRBJ2-1; CDR3 DNA: TGCAGCTCCCGGACAGGGGGCTCCTACAATGAGCAGTTCTTC; CDR3 protein: CSSRTGGSYNEQFF
V gene: TRBV2; clone size: -; D gene: TRBD1; J gene: TRBJ2-6; CDR3 DNA: TGTGCCAGCATACTAGGGACAGGGGACGTCCTGACTTTC; CDR3 protein: CASILGTGDVLTF
V gene: TRBV7-2; clone size: -; D gene: -; J gene: TRBJ2-5; CDR3 DNA: TGTGCCAGCAGCTCTACCCGAGGGTTAGAGACCCAGTACTTC; CDR3 protein: CASSSTRGLETQYF
V gene: TRBV7-9; clone size: few; D gene: TRBD1; J gene: TRBJ2-1; CDR3 DNA: TGTGCCAGCAGCTTAAGCTCCACAGGGGATTACGATGAGCAGTTCTTC; CDR3 protein: CASSLSSTGDYDEQFF
V gene: TRBV19; clone size: few; D gene: -; J gene: TRBJ2-1; CDR3 DNA: TGTGCCAGTAGTCCCGAGGGCTATGAGCAGTTCTTC; CDR3 protein: CASSPEGYEQFF
V gene: TRBV5-1; clone size: -; D gene: -; J gene: TRBJ1-1; CDR3 DNA: TGCGCCAGCAGCTTGGATGGTACGAGCACTGAAGCTTTCTTT; CDR3 protein: CASSLDGTSTEAFF
V gene: TRBV6-2/TRBV6-3; clone size: -; D gene: TRBD1; J gene: TRBJ1-2; CDR3 DNA: TGTGCCAGCAGCTATTTAGGGGACAGCTCAGTCTATGGCTACACCTTC; CDR3 protein: CASSYLGDSSVYGYTF
V gene: TRBV9; clone size: -; D gene: TRBD2; J gene: TRBJ2-4; CDR3 DNA: TGTGCCAGCTCCGGGGGGAAGGATGAGCAGTACTTC; CDR3 protein: CASSGGKDEQYF
V gene: TRBV4-1; clone size: -; D gene: -; J gene: TRBJ2-7; CDR3 DNA: TGCGCCAGCAGCCAAGGTCAGACAGCTCACGAGCAGTACTTC; CDR3 protein: CASSQGQTAHEQYF
V gene: TRBV7-2; clone size: -; D gene: TRBD2; J gene: TRBJ2-5; CDR3 DNA: TGTGCCAGCAGCTCCAGCAGGACTAGTCAAGAGACCCAGTACTTC; CDR3 protein: CASSSSRTSQETQYF
V gene: TRBV4-3; clone size: -; D gene: -; J gene: TRBJ2-7; CDR3 DNA: TGCGCCAGCAGCCTTACGATGGGGATACCCTACGAGCAGTACTTC; CDR3 protein: CASSLTMGIPYEQYF